This entry describes one T cell receptor (beta chain). The data belong to a study of blood T cell repertoires in COVID-19. Whole-study context: Sample material is recorded as cDNA or gDNA derived from T cells, B-cell-depleted T cells, or PBMCs.

Methods used by the authors: Cell counts per sample came from amplifying reference gene primers. Libraries were prepared by immunoSEQ multiplex PCR; TCRdb keeps only in-frame clonotypes and omits some of them. Clonal size and the V and J genes are those of that table, whereas D and trimming came from the DNA. The data show about 160,000 clones, with about nine tenths seen just once and roughly 2% held by the top ten. V lost 3 bases and J lost 7, with 11 bases in between. The CDR3 is made up of 13 amino acids. Germline V CDR1 and CDR2: SGHKS, YYEKEE (reference sequence). The receptor comes from a young man with acute or convalescent COVID-19. This chain links TRBV5-5 with TRBJ2-1; a weak D match, TRBD2 (6 bases). The sample comprised peripheral blood. The CDR3, as DNA: TGTGCCAGCAGCTCGGGACTTAGGAATGAGCAGTTCTTC. Its translation: CASSSGLRNEQFF.